This T cell receptor (beta chain) appears in the sequencing data of a study of CD8 T cells in Susac syndrome. The RNA, about 0.45 to 1 ug, was put through reverse transcription using random hexamers. TCRdb re-analysed the immunoSEQ multiplex PCR reads in MiXCR, keeping a single row per CDR3 protein. The profile shows some 160,000 distinct CDR3 sequences, about 95% of them singletons. The sequencing sample was made of CD8+ T cells from PBMCs. This clonotype was obtained from a human donor with multiple sclerosis.

The CDR3 loop reads CASSLGPAVWVSEQYF. The CDR3 DNA sequence: TGTGCCAGCAGCTTAGGCCCAGCGGTCTGGGTCAGCGAGCAGTACTTC. The chain has TRBV11-2 and TRBJ2-7, with D perhaps matching TRBD2 (5 bases). Trimming left V 1 base short and J 6 bases short, with 19 bases between. There are 16 residues in the CDR3. CDR1 and CDR2 from the germline V gene are SGHAT and FQNNGV.